The 25 T cell receptor beta chains below come from one sample, sequenced in a study of PD-L1 blockade in urothelial cancer. Produced via immunoSEQ multiplex PCR; TCRdb's table is partial and in-frame only. The data contain some 28,000 clones, 80% of them seen just once; the ten biggest clones take up roughly 2.1%. Sequencing was performed on PBMCs, taken around atezolizumab (anti-PD-L1) treatment. The receptors were gathered from a man aged 45 to 65 with urothelial cancer.

This clone occurred once. The chain is built from TRBV2 and TRBJ1-1, with D perhaps TRBD1 (5 bases). The CDR3 consists of 13 residues. CDR1 SNHLY and CDR2 FYNNEI come from the germline V gene. V was cut by 8 bases and J by 1 base, with 11 bases left in between. CDR3 coding DNA: TGTGCCAGCGCCGTGGGGCAGAACACTGAAGCTTTCTTT. This encodes CASAVGQNTEAFF.

This sequence joins TRBV5-4 and TRBJ2-1, with 8 bases fitting TRBD1. The CDR3 is 15 amino acids. J lost 8 bases, V lost 3 bases, and 10 bases had no gene match. Germline V gives CDR1 SGHNT, CDR2 YYREEE (reference sequence). The CDR3 bases are TGTGCCAGCAGCTCAGACAGGGGATTGATTTATGAGCAGTTCTTC. Translation: CASSSDRGLIYEQFF.

The CDR3 region is CASSRGQGISGELFF. DNA for the CDR3: TGTGCCAGTAGTAGGGGGCAGGGGATATCCGGGGAGCTGTTTTTT. The J gene is TRBJ2-2, the V gene TRBV19; TRBD1 is a possible D gene (6 bases). Between the trimmed V and J ends, which lost 4 bases and 6 bases, there was a span of 15 bases. CDR1 is LNHDA and CDR2 is SQIVND in the germline V gene (reference sequence). This CDR3 is built from 15 residues.

Only one count was recorded for this clone. The chain links TRBV5-6 to TRBJ2-1; 14 bases are shared with TRBD2. CDR3 size: 18 residues. Losses at the gene ends were 0 bases for V and 10 bases for J; bases not matched to a gene: 12. CDR1 is SGHDT, CDR2 YYEEEE, per germline. The DNA of the CDR3 is TGTGCCAGCAGCTTGGAGGGACTAGCGGGAGAAGGGGGGAAGGAGCAGTTCTTC. Its translation: CASSLEGLAGEGGKEQFF.

The gene calls are TRBV9 and TRBJ2-2, with 7 bases aligning to TRBD2. The CDR3 length is 17 residues. J gave up 5 bases and V 2 bases, and 12 bases lay outside the gene matches. The germline CDR1 and CDR2 sequences are SGDLS and YYNGEE. CDR3: CASSVGGSALITGELFF. For the CDR3, the DNA is TGTGCCAGCAGCGTGGGAGGGTCCGCCCTAATAACCGGGGAGCTGTTTTTT.

V and J are TRBV6-1 and TRBJ1-2, with TRBD1 matching 8 bases. The CDR3 sequence is 15 residues long. Germline CDR1 MNHNS, CDR2 SASEGT. V trimming: 5 bases; J trimming: 3 bases; junction bases outside the gene matches: 8. CDR3 in DNA: TGTGCCAGCAGTAACCTAAGACAGGGGCACTATGGCTACACCTTC. Translating gives CASSNLRQGHYGYTF.

The rearrangement uses TRBV6-1 and TRBJ1-1; TRBD1 matches 8 bases. Germline lookup yields CDR1 MNHNS and CDR2 SASEGT. Trimming at V came to 10 bases and at J to 4 bases, leaving 8 bases not matched to a gene. CDR3 size: 13 residues. CDR3 protein: CATSGGRVTEAFF. CDR3 DNA: TGTGCCACCTCAGGGGGCAGGGTCACTGAAGCTTTCTTT.

This clone was recorded a few times. This rearrangement joins TRBV7-9 to TRBJ1-4, with no clear D. Germline CDR1 SEHNR, CDR2 FQNEAQ (reference sequence). V lost 0 bases, J lost 7 bases, and 15 bases lay in between. The CDR3 spans 16 residues. CDR3: CASSLAVASGGEKLFF. DNA for the CDR3: TGTGCCAGCAGCTTAGCGGTGGCGTCCGGCGGTGAAAAACTGTTTTTT.

CDR3 bases: TGTGCCAGCAGTTCCAGGGCTAGCGGGAGCTCCTACGAGCAGTACTTC. Translated, it gives CASSSRASGSSYEQYF. The chain links TRBV6-5 to TRBJ2-7, with 10 bases fitting TRBD2. V lost 4 bases to trimming and J lost 0 bases; unmatched junction nucleotides: 6. CDR1 MNHEY and CDR2 SVGAGI come from the germline V gene. There are 16 residues in the CDR3.

The V and J genes are TRBV10-2 and TRBJ1-5, with a weak D call TRBD1 (5 bases). The V gene lost 6 bases and the J gene lost 6 bases, with 12 bases spanning the gap. The germline V gene has CDR1 WSHSY and CDR2 SAAADI. This CDR3 region has 13 residues. CDR3 in DNA: TGCGCCAGCAGAGAGACACAGGCTCAGCCCCAGCATTTT. Encoded protein: CASRETQAQPQHF.

The count of this clone is one. The rearrangement links TRBV27 to TRBJ2-7; a possible D gene is TRBD1 (6 bases). The CDR3 is 14 amino acids. The V gene lost 7 bases and the J gene lost 6 bases, with 19 bases spanning the gap. CDR1 and CDR2 (germline): MNHEY, SMNVEV (reference sequence). CDR3 sequence reads: CASKWGLSQVEQYF. The CDR3 coding sequence is TGTGCCAGCAAGTGGGGGCTCTCACAGGTCGAGCAGTACTTC.

This sequence joins TRBV5-1 and TRBJ1-6, with D possibly being TRBD1 (5 bases). The CDR3 has 16 amino acids. V lost 4 bases and J lost 4, with 15 bases in between. Germline CDR1 SGHRS, CDR2 YFSETQ. The CDR3 bases are TGCGCCAGCAGCCCGACGGGCAGGGAATATAATTCACCCCTCCACTTT. This sequence encodes CASSPTGREYNSPLHF.

The V call is TRBV6-5, the J call TRBJ2-3, with 7 bases that match TRBD2. With 0 bases clipped from V and 5 bases from J, the junction kept 5 bases outside the gene matches. CDR1 and CDR2 from the germline V gene are MNHEY and SVGAGI. This CDR3 contains 15 residues. CDR3 region: CASSYSRGVQDTQYF. The CDR3 nucleotides are TGTGCCAGCAGTTACTCCCGGGGGGTTCAAGATACGCAGTATTTT.

V and J are TRBV5-1 and TRBJ1-2, with D unresolved. V was pared by 4 bases and J by 7 bases, with 17 bases between. The CDR3 contains 14 residues. The V gene's germline CDR1 is SGHRS and CDR2 YFSETQ. The CDR3 coding sequence is TGCGCCAGCAGCACCCCAGACGGAGTAGGTGGCTACACCTTC. The encoded protein is CASSTPDGVGGYTF. Together with reference TRBV5-1 and TRBJ1-2, the CDR3 gives the full variable domain: KAGVTQTPRYLIKTRGQQVTLSCSPISGHRSVSWYQQTPGQGLQFLFEYFSETQRNKGNFPGRFSGRQFSNSRSEMNVSTLELGDSALYLCASSTPDGVGGYTFGSGTRLTVV.

This clone has just a few counts. The chain carries TRBV6-5 and TRBJ1-2; D gene uncertain. The CDR3 is 12 amino acids. The ends were cut back, 6 bases at V and 4 bases at J, with 9 bases in the middle. Germline V lookup: CDR1 MNHEY, CDR2 SVGAGI. The CDR3 DNA follows: TGTGCCAGCAGCTCGGGGATCTATGGCTACACCTTC. Its protein product is CASSSGIYGYTF.

This clone was picked up a small number of times. V is TRBV2 and J is TRBJ2-2; no clear D gene. The length of the CDR3 is 16 residues. The V end lost 1 base, the J end lost 2 bases, and 11 bases lay between the germline ends. Looked up from germline, CDR1 is SNHLY and CDR2 is FYNNEI. The CDR3 here is CASSEELLRNTGELFF. CDR3 nucleotide sequence: TGTGCCAGCAGTGAAGAGCTGCTGAGAAACACCGGGGAGCTGTTTTTT.

This clone has just one count. The rearrangement joins TRBV9 to TRBJ2-1; 8 nucleotides line up with TRBD2. CDR1 is SGDLS, CDR2 YYNGEE, per germline. CDR3 length equals 15 residues. V dropped 4 bases and J dropped 2; count of bases not matched to a gene: 5. In nucleotides, the CDR3 is TGTGCCAGCAGCCTTACTAGCGGAACCTACAATGAGCAGTTCTTC. This encodes CASSLTSGTYNEQFF.

V gene TRBV10-3 combines with J gene TRBJ1-4; 10 nucleotides agree with TRBD1. Germline CDR1 reads ENHRY; CDR2 reads SYGVKD. CDR3 length: 13 residues. V trimming: 11 bases; J trimming: 6 bases; junction bases outside the gene matches: 6. DNA for the CDR3: TGTGCCTCACGCGGGACAGGGGATGAAAAACTGTTTTTT. Protein: CASRGTGDEKLFF.

The chain combines TRBV9 with TRBJ2-3, with 15 bases that match TRBD2. Germline-derived CDR1 and CDR2 are SGDLS and YYNGEE. Trimming removed 2 bases from V and 2 bases from J; junction bases left unmatched: 6. The CDR3 totals 18 residues. This chain's CDR3 is CASSVGTSGGIFTDTQYF. The CDR3 DNA is TGTGCCAGCAGCGTCGGGACTAGCGGGGGGATCTTCACAGATACGCAGTATTTT.

The chain couples TRBV7-9 to TRBJ1-4, with a possible D match to TRBD1 (5 bases). CDR3 length: 14 residues. V was shortened by 7 bases and J by 7 bases, with 16 bases between the two germline ends. Germline loops: CDR1 SEHNR, CDR2 FQNEAQ (reference sequence). The CDR3 sequence: CASIREGRAEKLFF. CDR3 sequence (DNA): TGTGCCAGCATTAGGGAAGGCAGGGCTGAAAAACTGTTTTTT.

This chain connects TRBV5-8 to TRBJ2-1; TRBD1 might be the D (6 bases). This CDR3 has 13 amino acids. Germline CDR1 SGHTS, CDR2 YDEGEE. V lost 4 bases, J lost 7 bases, and 12 bases lay in between. CDR3 region: CASSLRGMNEQFF. The DNA of the CDR3 is TGTGCCAGCAGCCTTAGGGGGATGAATGAGCAGTTCTTC.

This clone appeared once. The chain couples TRBV7-8 to TRBJ2-1; 11 bases line up with TRBD1. CDR3 length: 18 amino acids. V trimming: 2 bases; J trimming: 6 bases; junction bases outside the gene matches: 12. Germline V gene sequence: CDR1 SGHVS, CDR2 FQNEAQ. For the CDR3, the DNA is TGTGCCAGCAGCTTAAAATGGTCCGGGACAGGGGGGCCCAATGAGCAGTTCTTC. This gives the protein CASSLKWSGTGGPNEQFF.

J is TRBJ2-2 and V is TRBV7-2; 11 bases are shared with TRBD2. The ends lost 6 bases at V and 5 bases at J; junction bases unmatched: 11. The germline CDR1 and CDR2 sequences are SGHTA and FQGNSA. The length of the CDR3 is 17 residues. CDR3 loop: CASSPAALAGGTGELFF. In DNA form, the CDR3 reads TGTGCCAGCAGTCCCGCGGCCCTAGCGGGGGGAACCGGGGAGCTGTTTTTT.

The V call is TRBV28, the J call TRBJ1-5; D gene uncertain. The germline V gene has CDR1 MDHEN and CDR2 SYDVKM. The V and J ends lost 7 bases and 7 bases respectively, with 20 bases between them. This CDR3 has 15 residues. In DNA, the CDR3 is TGTGCCAGCAACGGATGGAGGGTACTGGACCAGCCCCAGCATTTT. This sequence encodes CASNGWRVLDQPQHF.

The rearrangement links TRBV7-2 to TRBJ1-1; D is possibly TRBD1 (5 bases). V lost 6 bases to trimming and J lost 1 base, with 9 bases between them. The CDR3 is 13 amino acids. Per germline, CDR1 SGHTA and CDR2 FQGNSA. CDR3 DNA: TGTGCCAGCAGACTGGACACGAACACTGAAGCTTTCTTT. It translates to CASRLDTNTEAFF.